These 2 T cell receptor beta chains share one sample of origin, sequenced in a study of blood T cell repertoires in COVID-19. The protocol was immunoSEQ multiplex PCR, while the TCRdb copy is restricted to in-frame clones and leaves out a portion. Among 200,000 to 300,000 clones listed, 80% to 90% were seen once. The sequencing input was PBMCs or T cells enriched from blood (not recorded which). The receptor set was obtained from a middle-aged man who had been exposed to COVID-19.

The CDR3 spells CASSGRGVVDTEAFF. The DNA for the CDR3 is TGTGCCAGCTCTGGGAGGGGAGTGGTTGACACTGAAGCTTTCTTT. This sequence joins TRBV5-5 and TRBJ1-1; tentative D call: TRBD1 (5 bases). Trimming left V 7 bases short and J 3 bases short, with 19 bases between. Germline V lookup: CDR1 SGHKS, CDR2 YYEKEE (reference sequence). The CDR3 covers 15 residues.

This clone was recorded a few times. The chain couples TRBV5-1 to TRBJ2-7, with D tentatively TRBD1 (5 bases). CDR3 length equals 12 residues. CDR1 is SGHRS and CDR2 is YFSETQ in the germline V gene. Trimming removed 4 bases from V and 3 bases from J, with 8 bases in between. The CDR3 region is CASSIQGYEQYF. For the CDR3, the DNA is TGCGCCAGCAGCATCCAGGGCTACGAGCAGTACTTC.